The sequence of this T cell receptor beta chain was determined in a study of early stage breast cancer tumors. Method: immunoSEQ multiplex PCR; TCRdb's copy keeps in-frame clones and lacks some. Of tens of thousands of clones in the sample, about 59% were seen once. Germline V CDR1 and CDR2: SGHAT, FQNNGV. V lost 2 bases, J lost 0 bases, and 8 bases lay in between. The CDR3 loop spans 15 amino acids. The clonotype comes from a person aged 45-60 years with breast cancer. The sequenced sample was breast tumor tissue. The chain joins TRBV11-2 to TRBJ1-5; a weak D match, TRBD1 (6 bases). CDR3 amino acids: CASSLQGFSNQPQHF. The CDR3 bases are TGTGCCAGCAGCTTACAGGGGTTTAGCAATCAGCCCCAGCATTTT. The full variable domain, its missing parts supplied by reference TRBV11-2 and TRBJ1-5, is EAGVAQSPRYKIIEKRQSVAFWCNPISGHATLYWYQQILGQGPKLLIQFQNNGVVDDSQLPKDRFSAERLKGVDSTLKIQPAKLEDSAVYLCASSLQGFSNQPQHFGDGTRLSIL.